One and the same sample provided the 18 T cell receptor beta chains below, sequenced in a study of CD8+ T cells in alopecia areata. As the sequencing template, cDNA was produced by extracting RNA and reverse transcribing it. Profiling relied on immunoSEQ multiplex PCR, and the TCRdb table lists in-frame clones only, not all of them. The data contain 100,000 to 150,000 clones, over 55% of them seen just once; the ten biggest clones take up 5% to 7%. The sample's treatment: oral pan-JAK inhibitor, 5-10 mg twice daily. The material was CD4+ T cells sorted from blood, obtained at week 4, from a patient treated with tofacitinib. Source of these receptors: a human donor with alopecia areata.

This chain links TRBV29-1 with TRBJ2-3, with D unresolved. The CDR3 sequence is 11 residues long. Trimming cost V 4 bases and J 1 base, with 3 bases left between them. Per germline, CDR1 SQVTM and CDR2 ANQGSEA. DNA for the CDR3: TGCAGCGTTGGTGGCACAGATACGCAGTATTTT. This codes for CSVGGTDTQYF.

The rearrangement uses TRBV29-1 and TRBJ2-5, with 10 bases fitting TRBD1. The V segment lost 5 bases and the J segment 4 bases; nucleotides outside the gene matches: 4. This CDR3 is built from 13 residues. Germline CDR1 reads SQVTM; CDR2 reads ANQGSEA. The CDR3 here is CSVTTGGPETQYF. The CDR3 DNA reads as TGCAGCGTTACGACAGGGGGCCCAGAGACCCAGTACTTC.

This sequence joins TRBV5-4 and TRBJ2-2; TRBD2 agrees at 9 bases. This CDR3 is 17 amino acids long. Germline values: CDR1 SGHNT, CDR2 YYREEE (reference sequence). Trimming removed 0 bases from V and 3 bases from J; junction bases left unmatched: 6. CDR3 residues: CASSLAATSGYTGELFF. CDR3 bases: TGTGCCAGCAGCTTGGCCGCGACTAGCGGTTACACCGGGGAGCTGTTTTTT.

J is TRBJ2-1 and V is TRBV7-2, with D unclear. V lost 4 bases, J lost 7 bases, and 11 bases lay in between. Germline CDR1 and CDR2: SGHTA and FQGNSA. The length of the CDR3 is 13 residues. Here the CDR3 reads CASSSGLGNEQFF. DNA for the CDR3: TGTGCCAGCAGCTCGGGCCTTGGGAATGAGCAGTTCTTC.

J is TRBJ2-7 and V is TRBV7-2; D perhaps matches TRBD2 (6 bases). The CDR3 is 13 amino acids. Trimming took 5 bases from V and 5 from J, leaving 13 bases between them. Germline-derived CDR1 and CDR2 are SGHTA and FQGNSA. CDR3 loop: CASSERAVDEQYF. As DNA, the CDR3 is TGTGCCAGCAGCGAGCGGGCGGTCGACGAGCAGTACTTC.

The J gene is TRBJ2-1, the V gene TRBV7-3; D is perhaps TRBD1 or TRBD2 (6 bases each). The V gene lost 1 base and the J gene lost 10 bases, with 11 bases spanning the gap. CDR1 is SGHTA and CDR2 is FQGTGA in the germline V gene. The CDR3 has 13 residues. CDR3 sequence (DNA): TGTGCCAGCAGCTTAAGGACGGGGGCAGAGCAGTTCTTC. Translating gives CASSLRTGAEQFF. Combining the CDR3 with reference TRBV7-3 and TRBJ2-1 gives the whole variable domain GAGVSQTPSNKVTEKGKYVELRCDPISGHTALYWYRQSLGQGPEFLIYFQGTGAADDSGLPNDRFFAVRPEGSVSTLKIQRTERGDSAVYLCASSLRTGAEQFFGPGTRLTVL.

The chain links TRBV30 to TRBJ1-2, with D tentatively TRBD1 (5 bases). Germline CDR1 is GTSNPN and CDR2 is SVGIG (reference sequence). This CDR3 has 15 amino acids. Trimming shortened V by 6 bases and J by 6 bases, and 23 bases separated the two germline ends. The CDR3 sequence is CACHKRGQGFDGYTF. The CDR3 coding sequence is TGTGCCTGCCATAAACGAGGGCAGGGCTTTGATGGCTACACCTTC.

J is TRBJ2-5 and V is TRBV5-4; the D gene is possibly TRBD1 (6 bases). This CDR3 comprises 15 residues. V was trimmed by 3 bases and J by 1 base, leaving 13 bases between them. Germline V gene data show CDR1 as SGHNT and CDR2 as YYREEE (reference sequence). The CDR3: CASSYKQGSQETQYF. CDR3 nucleotide sequence: TGTGCCAGCAGCTACAAACAGGGAAGCCAAGAGACCCAGTACTTC.

This clone was detected a few times. Different DNA sequences within this sample yield the same CDR3. The V and J genes are TRBV7-2 and TRBJ1-5, with D possibly matching TRBD1 (5 bases). Trimming stripped 6 bases from V and 5 bases from J, with 17 bases between. The CDR3 sequence is 15 residues long. From germline, CDR1 is SGHTA and CDR2 FQGNSA. The DNA for the CDR3 is TGTGCCAGCAGTCGAGAGGGGCAGGGTGATCAGCCCCAGCATTTT. As protein: CASSREGQGDQPQHF.

This chain links TRBV19 with TRBJ2-4, with TRBD1 matching over 7 bases. Germline lookup yields CDR1 LNHDA and CDR2 SQIVND (reference sequence). The V and J ends lost 3 bases and 11 bases, in that order; junction bases with no gene match: 4. CDR3 length: 12 residues. CDR3 sequence (DNA): TGTGCCAGTAGTATCCCGACAGGGTTTCAGTACTTC. Its translation is CASSIPTGFQYF.

For this clone: Distinct nucleotide sequences in the sample also encode this CDR3. CDR3 sequence: CSVAVETQYF. CDR3 in DNA: TGCAGCGTTGCGGTCGAGACCCAGTACTTC. This rearrangement joins TRBV29-1 to TRBJ2-5, with D hard to call. V dropped 4 bases and J dropped 5 bases, with 5 bases sitting between them. CDR1 and CDR2 (germline): SQVTM, ANQGSEA. The CDR3 contains 10 residues.

This chain uses TRBV29-1 with TRBJ2-7, with D perhaps being TRBD1 or TRBD2 (5 bases each). This CDR3 comprises 12 residues. The germline V and J ends were trimmed by 7 bases and 5 bases, with 15 bases remaining between them. Germline CDR1 is SQVTM and CDR2 is ANQGSEA. CDR3 bases: TGCAGCGCTGGAAATAGGGGACACGAGCAGTACTTC. As protein: CSAGNRGHEQYF.

The CDR3 DNA reads as TGTGCCAGCAGCTTAGATCTGGGATACACAGATACGCAGTATTTT. Its protein product is CASSLDLGYTDTQYF. The chain is built from TRBV11-2 and TRBJ2-3; no clear D. Germline CDR1 reads SGHAT; CDR2 reads FQNNGV. The V end lost 0 bases, the J end lost 2 bases, and 9 bases lay between the germline ends. The CDR3 has 15 residues.

The chain couples TRBV18 to TRBJ2-2, with TRBD2 matching over 8 bases. Germline V CDR1 and CDR2: KGHSH, LQKENI. V trimming: 3 bases; J trimming: 0 bases; junction bases outside the gene matches: 9. CDR3 length: 18 amino acids. CDR3 protein: CASSPRVAGTANTGELFF. DNA for the CDR3: TGTGCCAGCTCACCCCGGGTAGCGGGGACCGCGAACACCGGGGAGCTGTTTTTT.

The V gene is TRBV4-1, the J gene TRBJ2-5, with D hard to call. The germline V gene has CDR1 MGHRA and CDR2 YSYEKL. Trimming left V 4 bases short and J 3 bases short, with 9 bases between. This CDR3 region has 13 residues. CDR3 nucleotide sequence: TGCGCCAGCAGCCTCCAGTGGGAAGAGACCCAGTACTTC. Its translation: CASSLQWEETQYF.

V and J are TRBV6-5 and TRBJ2-3, with D uncertain. The CDR3 spans 13 residues. Germline assignment: CDR1 MNHEY and CDR2 SVGAGI. The V and J ends lost 6 bases and 4 bases respectively, with 11 bases between them. CDR3 protein: CASSVLRADTQYF. CDR3 DNA sequence: TGTGCCAGCAGCGTACTGCGCGCAGATACGCAGTATTTT.

The chain carries TRBV28 and TRBJ1-2; D uncertain. V was cut by 6 bases and J by 14 bases, with 19 bases left in between. Germline CDR1 MDHEN, CDR2 SYDVKM. This CDR3 is 12 amino acids long. The CDR3 nucleotides are TGTGCCAGCAGGCAACCCGGTGGGGTTAGAACCTTC. Residues: CASRQPGGVRTF.

The chain joins TRBV9 to TRBJ2-7; 9 bases agree with TRBD2. The junction had 7 bases not matched to a gene; V was cut back by 3 bases and J by 6 bases. In germline, CDR1 is SGDLS, CDR2 YYNGEE. The CDR3 totals 14 residues. CDR3 nucleotides: TGTGCCAGCAGCGATAGCGGGAGAAAGGGCGAGCAGTACTTC. Translated: CASSDSGRKGEQYF.